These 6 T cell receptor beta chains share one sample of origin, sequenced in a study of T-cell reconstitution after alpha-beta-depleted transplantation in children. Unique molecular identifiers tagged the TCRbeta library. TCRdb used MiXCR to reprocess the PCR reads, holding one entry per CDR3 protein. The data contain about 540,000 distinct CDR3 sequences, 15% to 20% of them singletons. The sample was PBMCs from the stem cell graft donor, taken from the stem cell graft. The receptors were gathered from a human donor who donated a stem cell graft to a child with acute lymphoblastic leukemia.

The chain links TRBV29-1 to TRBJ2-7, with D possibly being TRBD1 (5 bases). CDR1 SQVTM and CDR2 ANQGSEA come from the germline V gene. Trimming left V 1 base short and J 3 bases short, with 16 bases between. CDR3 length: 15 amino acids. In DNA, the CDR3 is TGCAGCGTTGAAGCAGGTGACAGCGATTACTACGAGCAGTACTTC. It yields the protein CSVEAGDSDYYEQYF.

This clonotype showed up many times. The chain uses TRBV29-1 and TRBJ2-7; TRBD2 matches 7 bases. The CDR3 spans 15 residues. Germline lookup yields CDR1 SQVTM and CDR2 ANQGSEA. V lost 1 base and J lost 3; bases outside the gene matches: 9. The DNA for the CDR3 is TGCAGCGTTGAAGGTACTAGCGCTCTGGACTACGAGCAGTACTTC. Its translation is CSVEGTSALDYEQYF.

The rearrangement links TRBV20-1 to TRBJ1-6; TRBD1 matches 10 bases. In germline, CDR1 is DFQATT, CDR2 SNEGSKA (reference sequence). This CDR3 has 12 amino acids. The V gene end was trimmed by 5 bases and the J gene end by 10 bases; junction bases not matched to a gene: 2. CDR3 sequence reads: CSAGTGESPLHF. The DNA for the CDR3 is TGCAGTGCTGGGACAGGGGAGTCACCCCTCCACTTT.

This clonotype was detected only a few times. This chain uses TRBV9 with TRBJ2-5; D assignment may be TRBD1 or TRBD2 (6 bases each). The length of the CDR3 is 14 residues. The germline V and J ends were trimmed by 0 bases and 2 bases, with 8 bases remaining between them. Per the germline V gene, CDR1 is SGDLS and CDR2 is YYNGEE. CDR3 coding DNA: TGTGCCAGCAGCGTAGCGGGGGCACAAGAGACCCAGTACTTC. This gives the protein CASSVAGAQETQYF.

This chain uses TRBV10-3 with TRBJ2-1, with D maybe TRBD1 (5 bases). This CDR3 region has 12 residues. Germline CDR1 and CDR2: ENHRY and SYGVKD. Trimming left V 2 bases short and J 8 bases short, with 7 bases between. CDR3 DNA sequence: TGTGCCATCAGTGAGCCCAGGGATGAGCAGTTCTTC. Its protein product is CAISEPRDEQFF.

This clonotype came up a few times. In DNA form, the CDR3 reads TGTGCCAGCAGAGTAGCGGGAGACGGGTACGAGCAGTACTTC. Encoded protein: CASRVAGDGYEQYF. V usage is TRBV2 and J usage is TRBJ2-7, with 9 bases matching TRBD2. Germline V lookup: CDR1 SNHLY, CDR2 FYNNEI. CDR3 length: 14 amino acids. V shed 6 bases and J 4 bases; nucleotides not matched to a gene: 7.